Shown below are 28 T cell receptor beta chains from a single sample sequenced in a study of cytomegalovirus exposure and HLA in healthy donors. Primers: 60 Vbeta forward and 13 Jbeta reverse. Only in-frame clones appear in the TCRdb table, and some are missing; sequencing was by immunoSEQ multiplex PCR. The sample has over 150,000 clones; almost 75% are singletons. What was sequenced was PBMCs. The receptors originated from a woman under 30 in good health and CMV-seropositive.

The DNA for the CDR3 is TGTGCCAGCTCACCAAAAATTACAGGGGCCTATAATTCACCCCTCCACTTT. Its protein product is CASSPKITGAYNSPLHF. This chain links TRBV18 with TRBJ1-6, with TRBD1 matching 7 bases. Germline CDR1 is KGHSH and CDR2 is LQKENI. The J segment lost 2 bases and the V segment lost 2 bases, leaving 6 bases of the junction unmatched. This CDR3 comprises 17 residues.

This clone was observed a few times. J is TRBJ2-2 and V is TRBV7-2, with D perhaps matching TRBD2 (5 bases). Germline-derived CDR1 and CDR2 are SGHTA and FQGNSA. V lost 3 bases and J lost 2, with 13 bases in between. The CDR3 consists of 16 residues. The CDR3 region is CASSFSASSNTGELFF. Written as DNA, the CDR3 is TGTGCCAGCAGCTTTTCGGCTAGCAGTAACACCGGGGAGCTGTTTTTT.

This chain connects TRBV6-6 to TRBJ2-2; D ambiguous. This CDR3 contains 13 residues. V gave up 7 bases and J gave up 1 base, with 7 bases separating them. CDR1 and CDR2 from the germline V gene are MNHNY and SVGAGI (reference sequence). The CDR3 loop is CASMRGNTGELFF. CDR3 in DNA: TGTGCCAGCATGAGAGGGAACACCGGGGAGCTGTTTTTT.

CDR3 sequence: CSVEVPVNTEAFF. CDR3 DNA sequence: TGCAGCGTTGAAGTTCCGGTGAACACTGAAGCTTTCTTT. V usage is TRBV29-1 and J usage is TRBJ1-1, with D hard to call. V lost 1 base and J lost 0, with 6 bases in between. The germline gives CDR1 SQVTM, CDR2 ANQGSEA. The CDR3 runs 13 residues.

This clone was recorded a few times. CDR3 region: CAISRDSMNTEAFF. The CDR3 DNA reads as TGTGCCATCAGTCGGGACAGCATGAACACTGAAGCTTTCTTT. The chain recombines TRBV10-3 with TRBJ1-1; 7 bases map to TRBD1. CDR1 ENHRY and CDR2 SYGVKD come from the germline V gene. CDR3 length: 14 amino acids. V was clipped by 5 bases and J by 0 bases; unmatched bases: 3.

This chain uses TRBV28 with TRBJ1-1; possibly TRBD1 for D (6 bases). CDR1 and CDR2 from the germline V gene are MDHEN and SYDVKM. The V and J ends lost 3 bases and 5 bases respectively, with 19 bases between them. There are 16 residues in the CDR3. The CDR3 nucleotides read TGTGCCAGCAGTTTCAGGGGTGGCAGGGGAAGAACTGAAGCTTTCTTT. This encodes CASSFRGGRGRTEAFF.

The V and J genes are TRBV11-2 and TRBJ1-3; D gene uncertain. Germline V CDR1 and CDR2: SGHAT, FQNNGV. The CDR3 sequence is 15 residues long. V lost 5 bases and J 2 bases, leaving 13 bases between the germline ends. For the CDR3, the DNA is TGTGCCAGCAGCCAGAGATGGGAGCCTGGAAACACCATATATTTT. It codes for CASSQRWEPGNTIYF.

The genes are TRBV5-8 and TRBJ1-2, with D perhaps TRBD1 (6 bases). V dropped 5 bases and J dropped 6 bases, with 17 bases sitting between them. The CDR3 covers 14 residues. CDR1 SGHTS and CDR2 YDEGEE come from the germline V gene. The CDR3 region has the DNA TGTGCCAGCAGTTCACACAGGGCAATAGATGGCTACACCTTC. It encodes CASSSHRAIDGYTF.

The genes are TRBV2 and TRBJ1-1, with TRBD1 matching over 10 bases. There are 14 residues in the CDR3. Per germline, CDR1 SNHLY and CDR2 FYNNEI. V trimming: 6 bases; J trimming: 7 bases; junction bases outside the gene matches: 8. The CDR3 here is CASRRQGAPDEAFF. The CDR3 DNA sequence: TGTGCCAGCAGAAGACAGGGGGCCCCAGATGAAGCTTTCTTT.

The CDR3 coding sequence is TGCGCCAGCAGCTTGGACAGAGCCTACGAGCAGTACTTC. Translating gives CASSLDRAYEQYF. The chain recombines TRBV5-1 with TRBJ2-7, with no clear D. Between the trimmed V and J ends, which lost 0 bases and 2 bases, there was a span of 6 bases. Per the germline V gene, CDR1 is SGHRS and CDR2 is YFSETQ. The CDR3 covers 13 residues.

The rearrangement links TRBV5-1 to TRBJ2-5; D gene uncertain. Germline CDR1 reads SGHRS; CDR2 reads YFSETQ. The CDR3 loop spans 12 amino acids. The ends were cut back, 5 bases at V and 1 base at J, with 6 bases in the middle. CDR3 sequence (DNA): TGCGCCAGCAGTAATTTCCAAGAGACCCAGTACTTC. The encoded protein is CASSNFQETQYF.

Only a few counts were recorded for this clone. This sequence joins TRBV7-3 and TRBJ2-5; TRBD2 is a possible D gene (5 bases). Trimming took off 5 bases at V and 4 bases at J, with 14 bases between the two ends. Looked up from germline, CDR1 is SGHTA and CDR2 is FQGTGA. The CDR3 runs to 14 residues. CDR3 DNA sequence: TGTGCCAGCAGCCCCCGAGCTAGCCGAGAGACCCAGTACTTC. Translated: CASSPRASRETQYF.

The chain uses TRBV15 and TRBJ2-3, with 7 positions matching TRBD1. Germline lookup yields CDR1 LNHNV and CDR2 YYDKDF (reference sequence). The CDR3 runs to 15 residues. The trim removed 0 bases at V and 3 bases at J, leaving 3 bases unmatched. CDR3 in amino acids: CATSRDRGPTDTQYF. CDR3 in DNA: TGTGCCACCAGCAGAGATAGGGGGCCGACAGATACGCAGTATTTT.

This clone showed up just a few times. The J gene is TRBJ2-6, the V gene TRBV6-6; TRBD1 might be the D (6 bases). V was clipped by 5 bases and J by 3 bases, with 11 bases between them. There are 15 residues in the CDR3. CDR1 is MNHNY and CDR2 is SVGAGI in the germline V gene (reference sequence). The CDR3 reads CASSITGLGANVLTF. The CDR3, as DNA: TGTGCCAGCAGTATTACAGGGCTTGGGGCCAACGTCCTGACTTTC.

This chain connects TRBV2 to TRBJ2-7, with D maybe TRBD1 (6 bases). The CDR3 extends over 14 amino acids. Germline V gives CDR1 SNHLY, CDR2 FYNNEI. V was trimmed by 7 bases and J by 2 bases, leaving 15 bases between them. CDR3 sequence: CASISGQSTYEQYF. Here the CDR3 DNA reads TGTGCCAGCATTTCAGGACAGTCCACCTACGAGCAGTACTTC.

The rearrangement links TRBV13 to TRBJ2-7; 13 bases align to TRBD2. This CDR3 is 21 amino acids long. Germline CDR1 and CDR2: PRHDT and FYEKMQ (reference sequence). The J segment lost 4 bases and the V segment lost 0 bases, leaving 18 bases of the junction unmatched. CDR3 nucleotides: TGTGCCAGCAGCTTAGGCCGACTAGCGGGGGGACAGCAGGTTTATATTTACGAGCAGTACTTC. Translated, it gives CASSLGRLAGGQQVYIYEQYF.

J is TRBJ2-7 and V is TRBV18; D uncertain. CDR1 and CDR2 from the germline V gene are KGHSH and LQKENI. This CDR3 comprises 18 residues. Trimming shortened V by 6 bases and J by 3 bases, and 27 bases separated the two germline ends. The CDR3 nucleotides are TGTGCCAGCTCCGACACCAGTCATGTACTGGTCTCCCTCTACGAGCAGTACTTC. This translates into CASSDTSHVLVSLYEQYF. The variable domain in full, completed from reference TRBV18 and TRBJ2-7, reads NAGVMQNPRHLVRRRGQEARLRCSPMKGHSHVYWYRQLPEEGLKFMVYLQKENIIDESGMPKERFSAEFPKEGPSILRIQQVVRGDSAAYFCASSDTSHVLVSLYEQYFGPGTRLTVT.

The J gene is TRBJ2-2, the V gene TRBV7-2, with unresolved D. The CDR3 is made up of 14 amino acids. The germline V gene encodes CDR1 SGHTA and CDR2 FQGNSA. Trimming pared 5 bases from V and 6 bases from J, leaving 13 bases between. The CDR3: CASSPRQSAGELFF. The CDR3 bases are TGTGCCAGCAGCCCCCGGCAGAGCGCCGGGGAGCTGTTTTTT.

The gene calls are TRBV2 and TRBJ2-2, with 7 bases lining up with TRBD1. The CDR3 contains 15 residues. The ends lost 1 base at V and 4 bases at J; junction bases unmatched: 3. In germline, CDR1 is SNHLY, CDR2 FYNNEI. This CDR3 reads CASSEETGLTGELFF. The DNA for the CDR3 is TGTGCCAGCAGTGAAGAGACAGGGCTCACCGGGGAGCTGTTTTTT.

The chain employs TRBV6-5 and TRBJ2-7; 7 nucleotides line up with TRBD1. From germline, CDR1 is MNHEY and CDR2 SVGAGI. Trimming removed 6 bases from V and 4 bases from J; junction bases left unmatched: 3. This CDR3 is 12 amino acids long. CDR3 region: CASRRGQYEQYF. The CDR3 DNA is TGTGCCAGCAGGAGGGGACAGTACGAGCAGTACTTC.

The genes are TRBV9 and TRBJ1-3, with D maybe TRBD1 (6 bases). Germline V gives CDR1 SGDLS, CDR2 YYNGEE. The V end was cut by 0 bases, the J end by 4 bases, with 11 bases between. The CDR3 runs to 15 residues. The CDR3 DNA follows: TGTGCCAGCAGCGTAGACAGGGTCGCCGGAAACACCATATATTTT. Translating gives CASSVDRVAGNTIYF.

A word on this clone: At one of its ends the junction is not consistent with the germline gene, which may arise from a read error. The chain has TRBV7-7 and TRBJ2-5, with TRBD1 matching 9 bases. Germline-derived CDR1 and CDR2 are SSHAT and FNYEAQ (reference sequence). This CDR3 has 17 amino acids. CDR3 sequence: CASSLGPGTGKQETQYF. The CDR3 DNA follows: TGTGCTAGCAGCTTAGGGCCCGGGACAGGGAAACAAGAGACCCAGTACTTC.

This rearrangement joins TRBV2 to TRBJ2-1, with 8 bases aligning to TRBD1. Losses at the gene ends were 8 bases for V and 1 base for J; bases not matched to a gene: 4. There are 14 residues in the CDR3. CDR1 is SNHLY, CDR2 FYNNEI, per germline. CDR3 nucleotide sequence: TGTGCCAGCCAACAGGGGGTTTCCTACAATGAGCAGTTCTTC. Its protein is CASQQGVSYNEQFF.

The chain joins TRBV16 to TRBJ2-7; 11 nucleotides agree with TRBD2. This CDR3 region has 15 residues. Losses at the gene ends were 1 base for V and 4 bases for J; bases not matched to a gene: 3. Per the germline V gene, CDR1 is KGHSY and CDR2 is FQNENV. The CDR3: CASSQFLAGGYEQYF. The CDR3, as DNA: TGTGCCAGCAGCCAATTCCTAGCGGGGGGTTACGAGCAGTACTTC.

The genes are TRBV5-6 and TRBJ2-1; 12 bases align to TRBD1. Germline V gene data show CDR1 as SGHDT and CDR2 as YYEEEE. CDR3 length: 17 amino acids. V was clipped by 4 bases and J by 4 bases; unmatched bases: 9. The CDR3, as DNA: TGTGCCAGCAGCACCGGGACAGGGGGCCCGGATTACAATGAGCAGTTCTTC. The encoded protein is CASSTGTGGPDYNEQFF.

The V call is TRBV5-6, the J call TRBJ2-1, with 9 bases lining up with TRBD1. Germline CDR1 reads SGHDT; CDR2 reads YYEEEE. Trimming at V came to 4 bases and at J to 8 bases, leaving 1 base not matched to a gene. There are 12 residues in the CDR3. This CDR3 reads CASSGTGYEQFF. The CDR3, as DNA: TGTGCCAGCAGCGGGACAGGGTATGAGCAGTTCTTC.

This clone was seen more than once but under ten times. This chain links TRBV6-5 with TRBJ2-7; D ambiguous. Germline loops: CDR1 MNHEY, CDR2 SVGAGI. Trimming left V 7 bases short and J 3 bases short, with 7 bases between. There are 11 residues in the CDR3. The CDR3 sequence is CASNGGYEQYF. The CDR3 coding sequence is TGTGCCAGCAACGGCGGCTACGAGCAGTACTTC.

This chain uses TRBV5-6 with TRBJ2-2; D perhaps matches TRBD2 (6 bases). The CDR3 is 15 amino acids. Trimming removed 5 bases from V and 4 bases from J, with 15 bases in between. CDR1 is SGHDT and CDR2 is YYEEEE in the germline V gene. The CDR3 sequence: CASSSGGLTTGELFF. DNA for the CDR3: TGTGCCAGCAGTTCCGGGGGATTGACCACCGGGGAGCTGTTTTTT.